The source of this T cell receptor (beta chain) is a study of technical replicates of blood from a handful of donors. Sequencing was performed with immunoSEQ multiplex PCR; in TCRdb, only in-frame clones are kept and a portion is missing. Of about 100,000 clones listed, roughly 95% are singletons. The V gene's germline CDR1 is KGHSH and CDR2 LQKENI. The CDR3 covers 13 residues. Trimming removed 0 bases from V and 5 bases from J, with 7 bases in between. Material for sequencing was T cells isolated from PBMCs. The chain employs TRBV18 and TRBJ2-5; D unresolved. This clonotype was obtained from a human donor in good health. CDR3 sequence reads: CASSPPMEETQYF. The CDR3 DNA reads TGTGCCAGCTCACCACCGATGGAGGAGACCCAGTACTTC.